These 31 T cell receptor beta chains originate from one sample sequenced in a study of cytomegalovirus exposure and HLA in healthy donors. The PCR made use of 60 Vbeta and 13 Jbeta primers. Here immunoSEQ multiplex PCR was the method, and the copy in TCRdb shows in-frame clones only, minus some. The sample has approximately 190,000 clones, approximately 82% seen once; the top ten hold more than 1.5%. Input material: PBMCs. Receptors were obtained from a man between 35 and 55 years old in good health and CMV-seropositive.

V gene TRBV6-6 combines with J gene TRBJ2-3; 8 bases align to TRBD2. Germline CDR1 reads MNHNY; CDR2 reads SVGAGI (reference sequence). Germline trimming cut 8 bases from V and 1 base from J; bases unmatched to any gene: 8. This CDR3 region has 15 residues. CDR3 bases: TGTGCCAGCTCGAAGCGGGAGAGGGGCACAGATACGCAGTATTTT. This gives the protein CASSKRERGTDTQYF.

The J gene is TRBJ1-1, the V gene TRBV18; D gene uncertain. Germline V gives CDR1 KGHSH, CDR2 LQKENI. V was shortened by 8 bases and J by 4 bases, with 14 bases between the two germline ends. This CDR3 has 13 residues. CDR3 in amino acids: CASRPEESTEAFF. The CDR3 DNA reads as TGTGCCAGCCGTCCCGAGGAAAGCACTGAAGCTTTCTTT.

V is TRBV18 and J is TRBJ1-2, with D maybe TRBD1 (5 bases). Per the germline V gene, CDR1 is KGHSH and CDR2 is LQKENI. This CDR3 spans 14 amino acids. Trimming stripped 3 bases from V and 3 bases from J, with 11 bases between. CDR3 bases: TGTGCCAGCTCACCCCGGGGGGACGACTATGGCTACACCTTC. The encoded protein is CASSPRGDDYGYTF.

This clone was observed a single time. This chain links TRBV27 with TRBJ2-7; the match to TRBD1 covers 9 bases. From germline, CDR1 is MNHEY and CDR2 SMNVEV (reference sequence). V shed 5 bases, J shed 6 bases, and the junction held 8 bases outside the gene matches. The CDR3 length is 14 residues. This CDR3 is CASSPPGTGREQYF. The DNA for the CDR3 is TGTGCCAGCAGTCCCCCCGGGACAGGGCGCGAGCAGTACTTC.

This sequence joins TRBV6-1 and TRBJ2-7, with D maybe TRBD1 (8 bases). The germline CDR1 and CDR2 sequences are MNHNS and SASEGT. This CDR3 is built from 14 residues. V dropped 6 bases and J dropped 3 bases, with 15 bases sitting between them. The DNA for the CDR3 is TGTGCCAGCAGGACAGGGGAGGGGGTCTACGAGCAGTACTTC. As protein: CASRTGEGVYEQYF.

V and J are TRBV5-1 and TRBJ2-3; a weak D match, TRBD2 (5 bases). This CDR3 has 16 residues. V lost 7 bases and J lost 0, with 18 bases in between. The V gene's germline CDR1 is SGHRS and CDR2 YFSETQ. CDR3 DNA sequence: TGCGCCAGCGCTTCCTCAGTCGGCGGGAGCACAGATACGCAGTATTTT. Translated: CASASSVGGSTDTQYF. Drawing the rest from reference TRBV5-1 and TRBJ2-3, the complete variable domain is KAGVTQTPRYLIKTRGQQVTLSCSPISGHRSVSWYQQTPGQGLQFLFEYFSETQRNKGNFPGRFSGRQFSNSRSEMNVSTLELGDSALYLCASASSVGGSTDTQYFGPGTRLTVL.

This chain uses TRBV6-1 with TRBJ1-4; D is unresolved. The CDR3 loop spans 16 amino acids. The germline V and J ends were trimmed by 0 bases and 8 bases, with 16 bases remaining between them. CDR1 is MNHNS and CDR2 is SASEGT in the germline V gene. CDR3 sequence (DNA): TGTGCCAGCAGTGAAGCCTCCGGCCTAGATAGAGAAAAACTGTTTTTT. This codes for CASSEASGLDREKLFF.

The chain couples TRBV14 to TRBJ2-2, with a possible D match to TRBD2 (5 bases). Germline CDR1 and CDR2: SGHDN and FVKESK. Trimming took 0 bases from V and 7 from J, leaving 9 bases between them. There are 14 residues in the CDR3. CDR3 bases: TGTGCCAGCAGCCAAGAGGCCGGACTCGGGGAGCTGTTTTTT. This gives the protein CASSQEAGLGELFF.

This clone was counted between two and nine times. The rearrangement links TRBV5-4 to TRBJ2-6; 7 bases match TRBD1. Germline V lookup: CDR1 SGHNT, CDR2 YYREEE (reference sequence). V shed 4 bases, J shed 2 bases, and the junction held 3 bases outside the gene matches. This CDR3 has 15 amino acids. CDR3 region: CASSLQGTGANVLTF. CDR3 DNA sequence: TGTGCCAGCAGCCTACAGGGGACTGGGGCCAACGTCCTGACTTTC.

A single count supports this clone. The chain joins TRBV5-1 to TRBJ1-5; D remains unclear. CDR1 is SGHRS and CDR2 is YFSETQ in the germline V gene. With 0 bases removed from V and 9 bases from J, the gap between germline ends came to 7 bases. CDR3 length equals 12 residues. CDR3 region: CASSLGSGPQHF. The CDR3 nucleotides are TGCGCCAGCAGCTTGGGGAGTGGGCCCCAGCATTTT.

In this sample, this clone turned up once. The gene calls are TRBV30 and TRBJ1-1, with TRBD1 matching 7 bases. With V trimmed by 1 base and J by 4 bases, 6 bases remained unmatched. In germline, CDR1 is GTSNPN, CDR2 SVGIG (reference sequence). The CDR3 has 14 residues. CDR3 sequence: CAWSGDRVATEAFF. CDR3 coding DNA: TGTGCCTGGAGTGGAGACAGGGTGGCCACTGAAGCTTTCTTT.

This rearrangement joins TRBV28 to TRBJ2-7, with 8 bases that match TRBD1. The ends lost 6 bases at V and 3 bases at J; junction bases unmatched: 7. The length of the CDR3 is 14 residues. CDR1 is MDHEN, CDR2 SYDVKM, per germline. The CDR3 DNA sequence: TGTGCCAGCAGCCTTCCCGACAGGGGCTACGAGCAGTACTTC. This encodes CASSLPDRGYEQYF. The full variable domain, with the rest looked up from reference TRBV28 and TRBJ2-7, is DVKVTQSSRYLVKRTGEKVFLECVQDMDHENMFWYRQDPGLGLRLIYFSYDVKMKEKGDIPEGYSVSREKKERFSLILESASTNQTSMYLCASSLPDRGYEQYFGPGTRLTVT.

Here the CDR3 reads CASSPSDSRTYEQYF. Written as DNA, the CDR3 is TGCGCCAGCAGCCCGTCAGACTCTAGGACCTACGAGCAGTACTTC. The chain has TRBV4-3 and TRBJ2-7; no reliable D call. With 4 bases removed from V and 2 bases from J, the gap between germline ends came to 15 bases. CDR1 is LGHNA, CDR2 YSLEER, per germline. This CDR3 has 15 amino acids.

The chain employs TRBV5-1 and TRBJ2-7; tentatively, D is TRBD1 (7 bases). The CDR3 contains 15 residues. Per the germline V gene, CDR1 is SGHRS and CDR2 is YFSETQ. Trimming removed 4 bases at V and 2 bases at J, with 16 bases between. The CDR3 sequence is CASSATGTVPYEQYF. CDR3 bases: TGCGCCAGCAGCGCGACAGGGACTGTCCCCTACGAGCAGTACTTC. Based on the CDR3 plus reference TRBV5-1 and TRBJ2-7, the full variable domain is KAGVTQTPRYLIKTRGQQVTLSCSPISGHRSVSWYQQTPGQGLQFLFEYFSETQRNKGNFPGRFSGRQFSNSRSEMNVSTLELGDSALYLCASSATGTVPYEQYFGPGTRLTVT.

The J gene is TRBJ1-2, the V gene TRBV27, with no clear D. The length of the CDR3 is 14 residues. CDR1 and CDR2 from the germline V gene are MNHEY and SMNVEV (reference sequence). Trimming took off 2 bases at V and 4 bases at J, with 11 bases between the two ends. The CDR3 bases are TGTGCCAGCAGTTTAGGAGGGTACCCCTATGGCTACACCTTC. Residues: CASSLGGYPYGYTF.

The V and J genes are TRBV27 and TRBJ1-1; 8 bases fit TRBD1. J gave up 6 bases and V 6 bases, and 9 bases lay outside the gene matches. The germline V gene encodes CDR1 MNHEY and CDR2 SMNVEV (reference sequence). There are 14 residues in the CDR3. CDR3 nucleotides: TGTGCCAGCAGGTACAGGGGGTCTTTCGCTGAAGCTTTCTTT. This codes for CASRYRGSFAEAFF.

The V and J genes are TRBV9 and TRBJ2-7; 8 bases align to TRBD1. The V and J ends lost 0 bases and 2 bases, in that order; junction bases with no gene match: 10. The CDR3 extends over 17 amino acids. Germline V lookup: CDR1 SGDLS, CDR2 YYNGEE. In DNA, the CDR3 is TGTGCCAGCAGCGTAGCGCCAGGTGGGACAGGCGCCTACGAGCAGTACTTC. It translates to CASSVAPGGTGAYEQYF.

The J gene is TRBJ2-6, the V gene TRBV5-1; TRBD1 is a possible D gene (5 bases). The ends were cut back, 5 bases at V and 1 base at J, with 7 bases in the middle. The CDR3 contains 14 residues. In germline, CDR1 is SGHRS, CDR2 YFSETQ. The DNA of the CDR3 is TGCGCCAGCAGGGACAATTCTGGGGCCAACGTCCTGACTTTC. Its translation is CASRDNSGANVLTF. Filled out from reference TRBV5-1 and TRBJ2-6, the complete variable domain reads KAGVTQTPRYLIKTRGQQVTLSCSPISGHRSVSWYQQTPGQGLQFLFEYFSETQRNKGNFPGRFSGRQFSNSRSEMNVSTLELGDSALYLCASRDNSGANVLTFGAGSRLTVL.

The DNA for the CDR3 is TGCGCCAGCAGCTTGGGGGGCGAGGCGAATCAGCCCCAGCATTTT. Its protein is CASSLGGEANQPQHF. The V and J genes are TRBV5-1 and TRBJ1-5; D perhaps matches TRBD1 (5 bases). V was shortened by 0 bases and J by 4 bases, with 11 bases between the two germline ends. The CDR3 covers 15 residues. CDR1 is SGHRS, CDR2 YFSETQ, per germline.

The rearrangement uses TRBV5-1 and TRBJ2-7, with 8 bases lining up with TRBD1. Trimming removed 2 bases from V and 3 bases from J; junction bases left unmatched: 4. The CDR3 length is 14 residues. Germline V gene lookup returns CDR1 SGHRS and CDR2 YFSETQ. The CDR3 DNA reads TGCGCCAGCAGCTTCGCGACAGGGGACTACGAGCAGTACTTC. Its protein is CASSFATGDYEQYF.

J is TRBJ2-3 and V is TRBV18, with TRBD1 identical over 7 bases. CDR3 length equals 15 residues. V dropped 3 bases and J dropped 2; count of bases not matched to a gene: 5. CDR1 and CDR2 from the germline V gene are KGHSH and LQKENI. The CDR3 DNA sequence: TGTGCCAGCTCACCCAGGGGGATCCCCACAGATACGCAGTATTTT. Protein: CASSPRGIPTDTQYF.

This chain links TRBV4-2 with TRBJ2-1; D remains unclear. The V end lost 0 bases, the J end lost 10 bases, and 13 bases lay between the germline ends. Germline CDR1 and CDR2: LGHNA and YNFKEQ. The CDR3 sequence is 14 residues long. Here the CDR3 reads CASSQESMAGEQFF. The CDR3 DNA reads TGTGCCAGCAGCCAAGAGAGTATGGCAGGCGAGCAGTTCTTC.

The chain employs TRBV28 and TRBJ1-1; D is possibly TRBD1 (5 bases). CDR1 MDHEN and CDR2 SYDVKM come from the germline V gene. V lost 6 bases and J lost 7, with 12 bases in between. The CDR3 is 12 amino acids. The CDR3 DNA reads TGTGCCAGCAGCAAACAGGAAAGTGAAGCTTTCTTT. It codes for CASSKQESEAFF.

To note about this clone: One junction end does not reproduce the germline sequence, and a read error may be involved. The chain has TRBV7-9 and TRBJ2-7; D possibly corresponds to TRBD2 (6 bases). The CDR3 has 12 residues. Germline V lookup: CDR1 SEHNR, CDR2 FQNEAQ (reference sequence). The CDR3 region is CASSFSGAGSSF. The CDR3 DNA sequence: TGTGCCAGCAGCTTCAGTGGGGCCGGGAGTAGCTTC.

J is TRBJ2-3 and V is TRBV6-5; D may be TRBD1 (6 bases). The CDR3 is 15 amino acids. The germline V gene has CDR1 MNHEY and CDR2 SVGAGI. With 6 bases removed from V and 2 bases from J, the gap between germline ends came to 15 bases. For the CDR3, the DNA is TGTGCCAGCAGCCCTGTTGGGGGCAACACAGATACGCAGTATTTT. Encoded protein: CASSPVGGNTDTQYF.

This chain connects TRBV15 to TRBJ1-1; D gene uncertain. V lost 4 bases to trimming and J lost 1 base, with 7 bases between them. The CDR3 runs 13 residues. Germline V gene sequence: CDR1 LNHNV, CDR2 YYDKDF (reference sequence). The CDR3 nucleotides read TGTGCCACCAGCATCTCTCGGAACACTGAAGCTTTCTTT. Its translation is CATSISRNTEAFF.

The chain has TRBV7-2 and TRBJ2-1; 7 nucleotides match TRBD1. This CDR3 spans 13 amino acids. Trimming took 3 bases from V and 8 from J; bases not matched to a gene: 4. CDR1 is SGHTA and CDR2 is FQGNSA in the germline V gene. CDR3 bases: TGTGCCAGCAGCTTTTCAGGGGGAGATGAGCAGTTCTTC. Translating it yields CASSFSGGDEQFF.

The chain couples TRBV7-3 to TRBJ2-2, with 11 bases matching TRBD2. V trimming: 1 base; J trimming: 2 bases; junction bases outside the gene matches: 6. This CDR3 has 18 residues. The germline V gene encodes CDR1 SGHTA and CDR2 FQGTGA. The CDR3 here is CASSLNRLAGINTGELFF. In DNA, the CDR3 is TGTGCCAGCAGCTTAAATAGACTAGCGGGAATTAACACCGGGGAGCTGTTTTTT.

The chain uses TRBV12-1 and TRBJ1-1. TRBV12-1 is a recognized pseudogene. This CDR3 has 16 amino acids. CDR3 DNA sequence: TGTGCCAGCAGCTGCTCCTACTCCCGAAAAGACGGGGAAGCTTTCTTT. This gives the protein CASSCSYSRKDGEAFF.

This clone was found once. This chain connects TRBV7-9 to TRBJ2-1; 9 nucleotides agree with TRBD2. Trimming took 0 bases from V and 2 from J; bases not matched to a gene: 2. Germline V gene data show CDR1 as SEHNR and CDR2 as FQNEAQ (reference sequence). The CDR3 extends over 16 amino acids. The CDR3: CASSLAGLATYNEQFF. CDR3 bases: TGTGCCAGCAGCTTAGCCGGACTAGCGACCTACAATGAGCAGTTCTTC.

The chain is built from TRBV19 and TRBJ1-5; D might be TRBD1 (6 bases). Trimming left V 3 bases short and J 0 bases short, with 12 bases between. The CDR3 contains 16 residues. Germline CDR1 is LNHDA and CDR2 is SQIVND (reference sequence). DNA for the CDR3: TGTGCCAGTAGTATTACAGGGATCTATAGCAATCAGCCCCAGCATTTT. It specifies CASSITGIYSNQPQHF.